What follows is one T cell receptor (beta chain) and its context. There is no known antigen for this receptor. No base quality values were provided; no much bigger clone lies one nucleotide off. TCRbeta CDR3 regions were amplified from genomic DNA using the immunoSEQ Assay, a bias-controlled multiplex PCR. On the authors' methods: The number of nucleated cells in each sample was estimated from the amplification of reference gene primers within the assay. To quantify the absolute abundance of each unique TCRbeta CDR3 rearrangement, sequence reads were collapsed and filtered. For each sample, productive Simpson clonality was calculated as the square root of Simpson's diversity index over productive rearrangements. This is the immuneACCESS table as TCRdb keeps it, with only in-frame sequences that have V and J called. A part of the clones is gone; compared with another copy, unresolved V genes explain less than half, and the rest is unexplained. V, J and clone size are those of that table, while D and trimming were read from the DNA. This sample lists 270,000 or so clones; approximately 89% were detected once. The ten largest clonotypes hold more than 1% of the sample.

CDR1 MNHEY and CDR2 SVGAGI were looked up in the germline V gene. From cysteine to phenylalanine, the CDR3 is 14 amino acids long. Of all the DNA, just the CDR3 is kept, 42 bases in frame from base 1. V drops 4 bases and J drops 0 bases, leaving 9 bases in between. Enrolling through a virtual design, the prospective study's participants ranged in age from roughly 18 to 89 years and lived across 20 to 30 United States geographic areas. To assign participants to cohorts, the prospective study relied on clinical history that participants themselves reported in a screening survey and a study questionnaire. In the prospective study, mobile phlebotomists collected whole blood, serum and a nasopharyngeal or oropharyngeal swab from each participant. Participants in the prospective study had the option to provide additional blood draws and questionnaires over an approximately 2-month period. Before DNA extraction, prospective study blood samples were shipped either frozen or at room temperature.

These data belong to a study of blood T cell repertoires in COVID-19 (dated by TCRdb to about 2020). Concerning the study at large: Samples covering the acute and convalescent phases of COVID-19 were provided by collaborators in the United States, Italy and Spain. The material from the prospective study consisted of cDNA or gDNA derived from T cells, B-cell-depleted T cells, or PBMCs. Deeply sampled blood TCRbeta repertoires from subjects exposed to, actively infected with, or recovered from COVID-19 were included in the dataset. The repertoires were made available in a free public database intended to serve as a resource for research on the immune response to SARS-CoV-2. Samples were obtained from the ongoing ImmuneRACE study (first 160 participants) and from 1,254 subjects provided by 6 global collaborators. Sample metadata almost always included a de-identified subject ID, COVID-19 status, age in years and sex. Where available, HLA class I and class II types were taken from metadata supplied by the sample provider and were not determined by assay-based typing.

On the study overall, not on this receptor specifically: How much clinical and demographic metadata was included differed by source and by participant, and the metadata was provided uncurated.

The chain is assembled from TRBV6-5 and TRBJ2-5; the D gene is unclear. This TCR was recovered from a woman aged 40-49 years with acute COVID-19. Sequencing used PBMCs or T cells enriched from blood (not recorded which). CDR3 loop: CASSSSEDQETQYF. The nucleotide sequence reads TGTGCCAGCAGTTCCTCAGAGGACCAAGAGACCCAGTACTTC.